What follows describes a single T cell receptor beta chain. The target antigen is unknown. The junction departs from germline at one end; a sequencing error may be responsible. This entry is derived from a study of T-cell memory formation after mild COVID-19. Regarding the study as a whole: Clones shrinking between day 15 and 85 showed a balanced CD4/CD8 split, and those that grew later tilted toward CD4+.

Germline values: CDR1 MNHEY, CDR2 SVGEGT. CDR3 size: 11 residues. TCRdb processed the 5' RACE reads anew with MiXCR; each CDR3 protein has one entry. The sample carries about 290,000 distinct CDR3 sequences, more than 15% recorded once. The source of this sequence is a man between 18 and 29 years old who had mild COVID-19 (a few samples of this study predate the infection). Cell type and time point are not known. The sequenced material came from PBMCs or a T cell subset sorted from them (not recorded which). The rearrangement joins TRBV6-2 or TRBV6-3 to TRBJ2-7; D might be TRBD2 (6 bases). This CDR3 reads CASSYPSGAHF. The CDR3 DNA sequence: TGTGCCAGCAGTTACCCGTCGGGAGCACACTTC.